This T cell receptor beta chain was sequenced during a study of human T cells and chemical hapten exposure. This clonotype was detected many times. Time point in this sample: pre-sensitization, week 0. Specified treatment: therapeutic diphenylcyclopropenone sensitization with weekly scalp DPC. A single record per CDR3 protein comes from TCRdb applying MiXCR to the RACE reads. The sample holds roughly 80,000 distinct CDR3 sequences, 12% to 15% seen once. The specimen comprised whole blood, sampled in connection with sensitization to the hapten diphenylcyclopropenone (DPC). The TCR was taken from a woman aged 50 to 65 with alopecia areata. Some clones in this sample may be carry-over from other donors' samples.

CDR3 DNA sequence: TGTGCCAGCAGCTTGGCGGGGCTAGCGGTTTATTTCTTC. It is translated as CASSLAGLAVYFF. The rearrangement links TRBV5-8 to TRBJ2-1, with 7 bases matching TRBD2. V lost 0 bases to trimming and J lost 16 bases; unmatched junction nucleotides: 10. Germline V lookup: CDR1 SGHTS, CDR2 YDEGEE. CDR3 length: 13 amino acids. Full variable domain (missing parts from reference TRBV5-8 and TRBJ2-1): EAGVTQSPTHLIKTRGQQATLRCSPISGHTSVYWYQQALGLGLQFLLWYDEGEERNRGNFPPRFSGRQFPNYSSELNVNALELEDSALYLCASSLAGLAVYFFGPGTRLTVL.